This T cell receptor beta chain was profiled in a study of cytomegalovirus exposure and HLA in healthy donors (dated by TCRdb to 2016 to 2017). Regarding the study in general: According to an earlier analysis of several hundred of the donors, some 180 million T cells yielded some 110 million unique TCR beta sequences and around 300 Gb of sequence data. To decide whether each TCR beta V gene segment behaved as functional or pseudogenic, an earlier analysis of 587 of the donors relied on high-throughput TCR beta sequencing. About five DR-DQ haplotypes were handled as single units for association and clustering because linkage in the cohort was strong. All discovery cohort repertoires had been generated using a single sequencing platform. In addition to the first cohort of 666 subjects, a separate validation cohort of 120 different subjects was used. The study aimed to test whether signatures of past pathogen exposure could be identified by cataloging public T cell receptors. An early release that covered approximately 600 HLA-typed donors contained 300 to 350 gigabases of sequencing data and 75 million to 100 million unique TCR sequences. A later genetic analysis took genome-wide SNP genotypes for about 55% of the roughly 670 donors and used that subset as a discovery cohort. Typing coverage differed by locus: A, B, C, DRB1 and DQB1 were typed in about 620-640 donors, DQA1 in around 500, DPA1 in 600 to 610, and DPB1 in roughly 470. Across approximately 400 genotyped donors of the cohort, an average of approximately 220,000 unique TCR beta nucleotide sequences per donor were sequenced, and roughly 20% of those sequences were non-productive. The later analysis used no new phenotypic data to find candidate immune exposures, relying instead on TCR beta sequences and their occurrence across donors. Of the 300 to 450 genotyped donors, roughly 85% fell in the genetic ancestry cluster associated with self-reported Caucasian donors. A later analysis re-analyzed previously published TCR beta repertoires from approximately 700 donors and added high-resolution HLA genotyping to study TCR occurrence patterns. HLA typing included class I and class II loci at four-digit resolution. To predict cytomegalovirus infection status, the study brought together high-throughput TCR immunosequencing, statistical association of individual TCRs with disease status, and machine learning. Using immunosequencing, the study profiled T cell repertoires from 500 to 800 subjects and related those repertoires to cytomegalovirus serostatus. Donor age, sex, ethnicity and CMV serostatus were compiled together with the repertoire data. Paper-wide results and their limitations: When HLA alleles, especially DR and DQ, strongly co-occurred, TCR associations were difficult to assign to individual alleles. Three of the identified cytomegalovirus-associated TCR beta chains were confirmed in vitro to be specific for cytomegalovirus antigens. At a false discovery rate of 0.05, a later analysis linked about 16,000 TCR beta sequences to specific HLA alleles. Roughly uniform sequencing depth across donors was assumed in presence/absence analyses, although this assumption may not hold. A later analysis found that most CMV-associated TCR beta chains appeared HLA-restricted, with HLA associations seemingly driven largely by CMV exposure. The sequencing pipeline was judged likely to have produced a cluster of highly shared sequence variants as a technical artifact. A further reported finding was that TCR beta sequences accurately predicted the HLA-A and HLA-B alleles for most subjects in the first cohort. A total of 150 to 200 TCR beta chains were listed by the study as associated with cytomegalovirus. This cohort had only TCR beta chains sequenced, and the lack of alpha or paired-chain data limited which features could be detected. An association between a missense DCLRE1C variant and V-gene and J-gene trimming of TCR beta chains was found in a later genetic analysis and replicated in an independent cohort. The classifier was reported to diagnose cytomegalovirus status with high specificity and sensitivity in both the original cohort and the validation cohort. Most TCR sequences were observed very rarely across donors, whereas some public TCRs were present in many individuals. Linkage disequilibrium might explain the correlated functional status among segregating V segments, but an unknown experimental factor could not be ruled out. In a later analysis, TCR association rates were found to vary across HLA loci, with the most associated TCRs seen for DRB1 alleles and the fewest for HLA-C alleles. In an earlier analysis of 587 of the donors, most TCR beta V segments appeared in productive rearrangements about 87% or about 30% of the time, broadly matching IMGT annotations. Because counts were too low, about 15 rarely observed V segments, including chromosome 9 orphons, were left out of the earlier analysis of about 500 of the donors. Because some donors lacked HLA typing at each locus, the association tests relied only on the typed subset. Because the 87-base-pair reads could not distinguish some IMGT-functional V segments, including TRBV6-2 and TRBV6-3, those segments were excluded. In a later genetic analysis, fewer N-insertions in productive TCRs were reported among donors in an Asian-associated ancestry cluster than the approximately 630-donor mean. For the cohort, immune exposure information was limited to CMV serostatus. In a later analysis, HLA-associated TCR beta chains showed more clonal expansion and lower generation probabilities than non-associated chains that were equally common. The authors suggested that the approach could potentially be generalized to other disease states and immunological phenotypes. A later analysis reported that several top co-occurrence clusters appeared linked to parvovirus B19, influenza, CMV and Epstein-Barr virus.

The method behind the library was the immunoSEQ multiplex PCR assay. The multiplex PCR relied on a mix of 60 forward primers for TCR Vbeta segments and 13 reverse primers for TCR Jbeta segments. Amplification of the CDR3 region of rearranged TCR beta genes was performed with a multiplex PCR assay on genomic DNA. The Illumina HiSeq System was used to sequence the amplified TCR beta libraries as 87-base-pair reads. In the source study's methods: A later analysis tallied around 82 million unique TCR beta chains across the 666 repertoires, and approximately 12 million of those chains were shared by two or more donors. Raw reads were error-corrected and collapsed into unique sequences with a nearest-neighbor algorithm that merged closely related sequences to remove PCR and sequencing errors. Alignment of CDR3 sequences to IMGT reference sequences was used to assign V, D and J gene segments. For a sequence to be retained, a match of at least six nucleotides was required to both a V gene segment and a J gene segment. Rearrangements were classified as productive when the CDR3 lacked stop codons and remained in frame with V and J, and all other rearrangements were classified as non-productive. Following IMGT convention, CDR3 was defined as the stretch from the second conserved V-encoded cysteine to the conserved J-encoded phenylalanine. The earlier analysis of 500 to 750 of the donors excluded any sequence lacking an unambiguous match to a single V gene segment. In an earlier analysis of approximately 550 of the donors, V segments were called functional above 56.7% productive rearrangements and were called segregating when the between-donor standard deviation exceeded 5%. A statistical classification framework was built to diagnose cytomegalovirus status from the catalog of TCR beta chain sequences. V and J gene assignment, in a later analysis, came from comparing TCR nucleotide sequences with IMGT/GENE-DB human TR gene sequences. The TCRdist pipeline was used in a later analysis to assign CDR3 sequences and most-parsimonious VDJ recombination scenarios. In a later analysis, each TCR beta chain was defined by its CDR3 amino acid sequence together with its V-gene family, and reads lacking a unique V-gene family were excluded. As a way to deal with suspected cross-contamination and a sequencing artifact, a later analysis dropped 450 to 700 nucleotide sequences that were highly shared and had low generation probability. In a later analysis, a clonal expansion index for each public chain was calculated from normalized within-repertoire ranks of inferred template counts. In a later analysis, generation probabilities were computed with a VDJ recombination model fitted to out-of-frame rearrangements, and the resulting probabilities were checked against IGoR. A later analysis scored TCR-TCR, TCR-HLA and TCR-CMV co-occurrence with hypergeometric tests, applying a repertoire-size bias correction to TCR pairs. A later analysis estimated false discovery rates by permuting HLA or CMV assignments 20 times. In a later analysis, co-occurring TCRs were grouped using DBSCAN, and TCRdist sequence similarity was added for clustering within HLA-allele-positive subsets. For co-occurrence clustering, repertoires with fewer than 30,000 or more than 120,000 public chains were excluded, along with 5 or 6 repertoires with anomalous nucleotide sharing. Not all clones reach the TCRdb copy of this immuneACCESS table, which keeps in-frame sequences only. Checked studies attribute under half of the gap to unresolved V genes and leave the rest unexplained. V and J calls and clone size follow that table, whereas D and trimming were derived from the DNA. The sample table on file contains approximately 80,000 clones. Roughly 3.8% of the sample lies in the top ten.

A word on this clone: Its cognate antigen has yet to be identified.

The cohort was made up of about 670 healthy bone marrow donors. Cohort members were all nominally healthy when sampled, although unrecorded immune exposures were likely present. The donor was CMV seropositive and belonged to the group of more than 250 seropositive cohort members. A peripheral blood sample was provided by each donor, and peripheral blood mononuclear cells were used for TCR beta sequencing. Genomic DNA extraction from the blood cell samples was performed with the Qiagen DNeasy Blood Extraction Kit. The CDR3 starts with the cysteine, ends with the phenylalanine, and has 16 residues. Left in the record is the CDR3 DNA by itself, 48 bases read in frame from the first base. The junction shows trimming of 5 bases on V and 4 bases on J, and the gene matches do not reach 11 bases of it. Taken from the germline V gene, the CDR1 and CDR2 loops are SGHAT and FQNNGV.

Sequenced: PBMCs. This TCR was recovered from a man aged 18 to 29 in good health and CMV-seropositive. The rearrangement joined TRBV11-2 to TRBJ1-1; 9 bases in the junction line up with TRBD1. The DNA sequence is as follows: TGTGCCAGCAGCCAAACACTGGACAGGGGAAGCACTGAAGCTTTCTTT. It translates as CASSQTLDRGSTEAFF.